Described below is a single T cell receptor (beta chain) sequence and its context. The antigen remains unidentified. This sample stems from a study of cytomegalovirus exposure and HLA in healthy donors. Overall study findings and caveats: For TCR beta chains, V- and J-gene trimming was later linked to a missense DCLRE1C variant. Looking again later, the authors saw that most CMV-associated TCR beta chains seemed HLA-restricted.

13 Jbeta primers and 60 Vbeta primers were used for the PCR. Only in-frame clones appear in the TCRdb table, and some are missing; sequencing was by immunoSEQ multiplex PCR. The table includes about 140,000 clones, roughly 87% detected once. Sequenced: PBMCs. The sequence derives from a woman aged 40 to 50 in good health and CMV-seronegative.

CDR3 bases: TGCGCCAGCAGCCAGGCGACGTCGACAGTCGCTAGCGGCGAGCAGTACTTC. This encodes CASSQATSTVASGEQYF. This rearrangement joins TRBV5-1 to TRBJ2-5; 7 bases are a match to TRBD2. The J call is in doubt because the DNA end fits TRBJ2-7 better. CDR1 SGHRS and CDR2 YFSETQ come from the germline V gene. The CDR3 sequence is 17 residues long.